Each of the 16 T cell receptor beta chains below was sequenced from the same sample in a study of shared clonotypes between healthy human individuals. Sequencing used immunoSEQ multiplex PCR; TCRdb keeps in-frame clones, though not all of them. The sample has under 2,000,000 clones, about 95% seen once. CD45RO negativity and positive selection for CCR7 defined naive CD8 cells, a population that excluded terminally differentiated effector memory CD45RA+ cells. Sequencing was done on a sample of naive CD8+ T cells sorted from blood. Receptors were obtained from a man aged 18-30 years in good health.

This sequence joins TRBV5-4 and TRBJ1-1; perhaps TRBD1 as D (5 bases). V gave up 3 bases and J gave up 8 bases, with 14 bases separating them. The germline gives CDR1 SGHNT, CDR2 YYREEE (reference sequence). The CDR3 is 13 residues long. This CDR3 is CASSSGYGYEAFF. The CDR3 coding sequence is TGTGCCAGCAGCTCAGGGTATGGATACGAAGCTTTCTTT.

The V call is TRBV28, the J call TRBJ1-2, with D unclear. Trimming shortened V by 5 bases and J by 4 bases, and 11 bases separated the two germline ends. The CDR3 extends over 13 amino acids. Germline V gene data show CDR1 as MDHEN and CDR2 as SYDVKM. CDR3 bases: TGTGCCAGCAGTCCTACAACTTCCTATGGCTACACCTTC. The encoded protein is CASSPTTSYGYTF.

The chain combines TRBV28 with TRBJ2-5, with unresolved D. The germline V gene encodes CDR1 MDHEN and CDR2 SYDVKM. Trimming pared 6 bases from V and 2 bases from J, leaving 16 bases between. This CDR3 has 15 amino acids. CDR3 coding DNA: TGTGCCAGCAGCCAACCTTACTACCAACAAGAGACCCAGTACTTC. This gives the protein CASSQPYYQQETQYF.

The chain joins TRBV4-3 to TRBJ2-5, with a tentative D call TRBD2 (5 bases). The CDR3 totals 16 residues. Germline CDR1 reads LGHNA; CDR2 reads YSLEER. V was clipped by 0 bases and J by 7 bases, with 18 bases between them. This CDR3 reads CASSQERVAGAVTQYF. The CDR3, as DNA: TGCGCCAGCAGCCAAGAGAGGGTGGCGGGCGCAGTGACCCAGTACTTC.

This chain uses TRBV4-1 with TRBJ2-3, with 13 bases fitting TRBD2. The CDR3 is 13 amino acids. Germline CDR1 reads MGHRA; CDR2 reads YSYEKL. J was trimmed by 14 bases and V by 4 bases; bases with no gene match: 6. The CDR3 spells CASSPRTSGRGYF. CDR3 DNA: TGCGCCAGCAGCCCCAGAACTAGCGGGAGGGGGTATTTT.

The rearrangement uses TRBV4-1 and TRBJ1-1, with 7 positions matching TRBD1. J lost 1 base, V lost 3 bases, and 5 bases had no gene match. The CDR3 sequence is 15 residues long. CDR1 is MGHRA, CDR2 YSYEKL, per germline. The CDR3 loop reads CASSQTGSRNTEAFF. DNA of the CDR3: TGCGCCAGCAGCCAGACAGGGTCCAGGAACACTGAAGCTTTCTTT.

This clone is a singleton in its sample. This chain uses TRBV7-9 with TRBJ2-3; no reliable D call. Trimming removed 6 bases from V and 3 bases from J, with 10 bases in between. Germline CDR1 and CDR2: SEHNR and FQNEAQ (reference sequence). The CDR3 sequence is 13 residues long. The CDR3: CASRPPQTDTQYF. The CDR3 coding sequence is TGTGCCAGCAGGCCCCCACAAACAGATACGCAGTATTTT.

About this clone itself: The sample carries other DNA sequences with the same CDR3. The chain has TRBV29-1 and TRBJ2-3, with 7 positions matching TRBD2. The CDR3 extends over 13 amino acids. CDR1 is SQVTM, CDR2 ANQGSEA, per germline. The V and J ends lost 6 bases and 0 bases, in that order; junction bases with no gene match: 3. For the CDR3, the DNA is TGCAGCGTAGCGGGATCAAGCACAGATACGCAGTATTTT. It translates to CSVAGSSTDTQYF.

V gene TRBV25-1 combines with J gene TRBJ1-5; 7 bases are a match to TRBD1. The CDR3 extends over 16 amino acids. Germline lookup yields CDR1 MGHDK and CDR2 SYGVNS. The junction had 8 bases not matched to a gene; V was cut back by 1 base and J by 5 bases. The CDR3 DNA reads TGTGCCAGCAGTGAATGGAAGGAGGGGGCCGATCAGCCCCAGCATTTT. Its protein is CASSEWKEGADQPQHF.

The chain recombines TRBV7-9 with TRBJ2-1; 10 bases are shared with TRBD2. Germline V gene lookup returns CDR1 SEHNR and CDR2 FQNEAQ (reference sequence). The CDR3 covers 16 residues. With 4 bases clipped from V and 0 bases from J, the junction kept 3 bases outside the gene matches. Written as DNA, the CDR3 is TGTGCCAGCAGCTCTCGGACTAGCGGCTCCTACAATGAGCAGTTCTTC. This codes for CASSSRTSGSYNEQFF.

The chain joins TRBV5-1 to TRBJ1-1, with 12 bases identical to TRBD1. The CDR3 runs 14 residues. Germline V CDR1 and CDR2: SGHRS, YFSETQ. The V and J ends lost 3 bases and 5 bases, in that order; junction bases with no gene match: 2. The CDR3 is CASSWGQGATEAFF. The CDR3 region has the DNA TGCGCCAGCAGCTGGGGACAGGGGGCGACTGAAGCTTTCTTT.

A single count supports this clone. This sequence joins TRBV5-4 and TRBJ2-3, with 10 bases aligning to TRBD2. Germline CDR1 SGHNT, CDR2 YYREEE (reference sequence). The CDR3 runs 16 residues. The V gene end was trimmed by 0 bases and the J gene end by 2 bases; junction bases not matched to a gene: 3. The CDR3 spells CASSLALAGFTDTQYF. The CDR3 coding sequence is TGTGCCAGCAGCTTGGCACTAGCGGGGTTCACAGATACGCAGTATTTT.

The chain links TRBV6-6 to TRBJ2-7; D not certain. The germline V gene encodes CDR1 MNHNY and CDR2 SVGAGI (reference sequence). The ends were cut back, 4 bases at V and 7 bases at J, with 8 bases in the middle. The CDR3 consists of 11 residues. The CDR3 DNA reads TGTGCCAGCAGTTCAGCCGGGGAGCAGTACTTC. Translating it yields CASSSAGEQYF.

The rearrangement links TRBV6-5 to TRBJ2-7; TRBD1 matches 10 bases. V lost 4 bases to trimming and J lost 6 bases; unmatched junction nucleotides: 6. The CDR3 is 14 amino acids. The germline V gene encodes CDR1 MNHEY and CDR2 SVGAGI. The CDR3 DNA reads TGTGCCAGCAGTTCCTCGGGACAGGGGCTCGAGCAGTACTTC. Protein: CASSSSGQGLEQYF.

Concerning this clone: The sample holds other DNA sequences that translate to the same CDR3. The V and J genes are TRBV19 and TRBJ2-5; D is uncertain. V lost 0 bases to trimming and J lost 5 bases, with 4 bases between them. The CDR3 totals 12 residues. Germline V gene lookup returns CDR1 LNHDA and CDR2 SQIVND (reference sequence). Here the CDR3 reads CASSIDRETQYF. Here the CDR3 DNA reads TGTGCCAGTAGTATAGACAGGGAGACCCAGTACTTC.

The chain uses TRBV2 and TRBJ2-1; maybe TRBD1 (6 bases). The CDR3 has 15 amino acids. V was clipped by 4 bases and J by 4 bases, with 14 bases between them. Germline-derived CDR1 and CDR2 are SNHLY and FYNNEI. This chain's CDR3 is CASSGQGPGYNEQFF. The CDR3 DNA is TGTGCCAGCAGTGGGCAGGGGCCGGGGTACAATGAGCAGTTCTTC.